The clone carrying this T cell receptor (beta chain) was seen only a few times. One junction end does not reproduce the germline sequence, and a read error may be involved. In TCRdb, the 5' RACE reads were re-called with MiXCR into one record per CDR3 protein. The sample lists roughly 38,000 distinct CDR3 sequences; 15% to 20% were seen once. Germline CDR1 and CDR2: SGHVS and FQNEAQ. The CDR3 covers 11 residues. This sequence joins TRBV7-8 and TRBJ2-5, with D possibly being TRBD2 (6 bases). Sequences were obtained from naive CD4+ T cells sorted from a lymph node. Subset defined: naive CD4+ T cells, CD4+CD45RA+CD25-. The sequence was obtained from a female donor with breast cancer. CDR3 sequence reads: CASSLDGGVNF. In DNA form, the CDR3 reads TGTGCCAGCAGCTTAGACGGGGGAGTGAACTTC.